This T cell receptor beta chain was profiled in a study of shared clonotypes between healthy human individuals. It was around 100 million PBMCs that unsorted samples used for genomic DNA. The protocol was immunoSEQ multiplex PCR, while the TCRdb copy is restricted to in-frame clones and leaves out a portion. The table lists about 560,000 clones, roughly 79% of them singletons. The CDR3 consists of 13 residues. Germline values: CDR1 SNHLY, CDR2 FYNNEI. V was pared by 6 bases and J by 1 base, with 9 bases between. This receptor was taken from a woman aged 40 to 49 in good health. Some clones in this sample may be carry-over from other donors' samples. The sequencing input was PBMCs. This sequence joins TRBV2 and TRBJ1-1; D not certain. The DNA for the CDR3 is TGTGCCAGCAGGTTTGACCCGAACACTGAAGCTTTCTTT. Encoded protein: CASRFDPNTEAFF.